The present TCR beta chain was sequenced within a study of blood T cells in healthy people across ages. Study conclusions and caveats: The long-lived group displayed more naive CD4+ cells, plus higher diversity, than the aged donors did.

This clonotype was seen a single time. Its antigen remains unidentified. The donors, all healthy, were Caucasians living in Russia, aged about 6 to 95. Primed by a sample-barcoded 5' primer and a J-beta primer mix, a second PCR proceeded for roughly 7 to 11 cycles. A tag from a template-switch adaptor with 12 random nucleotides marked each cDNA molecule. Samples each returned at least 3 million CDR3-containing paired-end reads. TCRdb reprocessed the 5' RACE reads via MiXCR and lists one record per CDR3 protein. The data show approximately 1,000,000 distinct CDR3 sequences, roughly two fifths seen once. The J segment lost 0 bases and the V segment lost 8 bases, leaving 8 bases of the junction unmatched. This CDR3 comprises 15 residues. Germline assignment: CDR1 SEHNR and CDR2 FQNEAQ (reference sequence).

This clonotype originated in a man aged 18 to 29 in good health. This sequence joins TRBV7-9 and TRBJ1-1, with 8 bases lining up with TRBD1. Sample: blood. As DNA, the CDR3 is TGTGCCAGCGGATGGACAGGGAATATGAACACTGAAGCTTTCTTT. This translates into CASGWTGNMNTEAFF.